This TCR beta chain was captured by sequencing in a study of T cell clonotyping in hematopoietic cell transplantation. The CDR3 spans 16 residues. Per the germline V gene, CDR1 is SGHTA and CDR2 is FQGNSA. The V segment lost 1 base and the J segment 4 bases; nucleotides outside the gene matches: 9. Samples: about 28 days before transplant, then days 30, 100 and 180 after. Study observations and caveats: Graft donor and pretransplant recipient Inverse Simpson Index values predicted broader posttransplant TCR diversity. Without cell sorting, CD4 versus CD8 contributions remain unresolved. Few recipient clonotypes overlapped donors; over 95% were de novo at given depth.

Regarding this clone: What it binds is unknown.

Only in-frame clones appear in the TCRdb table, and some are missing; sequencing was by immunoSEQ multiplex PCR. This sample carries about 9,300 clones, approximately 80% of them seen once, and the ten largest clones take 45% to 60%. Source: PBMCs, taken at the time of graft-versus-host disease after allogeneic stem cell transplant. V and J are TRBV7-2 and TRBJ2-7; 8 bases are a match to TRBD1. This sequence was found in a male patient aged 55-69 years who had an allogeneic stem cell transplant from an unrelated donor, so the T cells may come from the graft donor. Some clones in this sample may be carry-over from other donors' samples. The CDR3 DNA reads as TGTGCCAGCAGCTTAGTCGCGTCGGACAGGGCTTACGAGCAGTACTTC. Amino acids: CASSLVASDRAYEQYF.